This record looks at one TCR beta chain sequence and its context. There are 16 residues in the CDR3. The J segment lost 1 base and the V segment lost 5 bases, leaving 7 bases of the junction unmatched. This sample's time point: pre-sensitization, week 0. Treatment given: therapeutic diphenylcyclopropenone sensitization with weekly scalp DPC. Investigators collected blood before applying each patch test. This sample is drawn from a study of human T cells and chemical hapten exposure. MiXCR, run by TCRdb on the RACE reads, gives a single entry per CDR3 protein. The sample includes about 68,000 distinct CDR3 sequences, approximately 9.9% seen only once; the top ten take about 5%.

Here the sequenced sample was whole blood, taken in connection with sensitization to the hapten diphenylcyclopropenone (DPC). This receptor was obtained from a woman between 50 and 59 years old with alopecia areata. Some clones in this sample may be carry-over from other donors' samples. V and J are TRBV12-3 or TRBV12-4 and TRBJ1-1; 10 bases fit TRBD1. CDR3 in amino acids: CASSPAGQGSNTEAFF. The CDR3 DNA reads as TGTGCCAGCAGTCCGGCGGGACAGGGGTCGAACACTGAAGCTTTCTTT.